This TCR beta chain was documented in a study of T cell responses to AZD1222 COVID-19 vaccine. Trimming took 8 bases from V and 3 from J, leaving 15 bases between them. CDR3 length: 14 amino acids. In germline, CDR1 is LNHDA, CDR2 SQIVND (reference sequence). TCRdb's table, derived via immunoSEQ multiplex PCR, lists solely in-frame clones and lacks some. This table holds about 270,000 clones, around 92% found once. The clonotype was recovered from an adult who received the AZD1222 COVID-19 vaccine. This sequence joins TRBV19 and TRBJ2-3; D may be TRBD1 (6 bases). This specimen consisted of peripheral blood, obtained 28 days after the second AZD1222 dose. The CDR3 spells CASHPRGSTDTQYF. As DNA, the CDR3 is TGTGCCAGTCATCCAAGGGGGTCTACAGATACGCAGTATTTT. Combining the CDR3 with reference TRBV19 and TRBJ2-3 gives the whole variable domain DGGITQSPKYLFRKEGQNVTLSCEQNLNHDAMYWYRQDPGQGLRLIYYSQIVNDFQKGDIAEGYSVSREKKESFPLTVTSAQKNPTAFYLCASHPRGSTDTQYFGPGTRLTVL.